This T cell receptor beta chain was sequenced for a study of T cell responses to AZD1222 COVID-19 vaccine. Study-wide context: The analysis combined second doses at about 4 or about 12 weeks.

The table lists this clone with a few counts. The antigen remains unidentified. The study, taken as a whole, reports: Possibly, clonal diversity was underestimated; donors were largely white British and included more females. Only five to seven individuals given AZD1222 were seropositive at baseline.

The length of the CDR3 is 15 residues. Looked up from germline, CDR1 is MNHNY and CDR2 is SVGAGI (reference sequence). The V and J ends lost 1 base and 8 bases, in that order; junction bases with no gene match: 9. Sequencing was performed with immunoSEQ multiplex PCR; in TCRdb, only in-frame clones are kept and a portion is missing. The profile covers under 100,000 clones, with nearly 90% appearing a single time and roughly 2.8% taken by the ten largest. The chain recombines TRBV6-6 with TRBJ1-2; 8 bases match TRBD1. This receptor was identified in an adult in good health. The sample in question was peripheral blood, obtained on day 0 of AZD1222 vaccination. The CDR3 loop is CASSYWRGQDDGYTF. CDR3 nucleotides: TGTGCCAGCAGTTACTGGAGGGGACAGGACGACGGCTACACCTTC.